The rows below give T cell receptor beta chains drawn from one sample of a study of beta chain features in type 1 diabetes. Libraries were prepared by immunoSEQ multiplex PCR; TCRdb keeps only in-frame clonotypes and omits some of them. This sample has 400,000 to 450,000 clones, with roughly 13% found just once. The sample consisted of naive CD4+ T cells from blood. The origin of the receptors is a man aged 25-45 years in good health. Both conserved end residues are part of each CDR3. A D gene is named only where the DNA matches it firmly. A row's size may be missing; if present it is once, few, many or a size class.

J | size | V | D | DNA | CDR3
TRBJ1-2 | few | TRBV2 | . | TGTGCCAGCAGTGGGACATCGAGCTATGGCTACACCTTC | CASSGTSSYGYTF
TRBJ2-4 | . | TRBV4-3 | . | TGCGCCAGCAGCCAAGATCCAACAGCCCTAGCCAAAAACATTCAGTACTTC | CASSQDPTALAKNIQYF
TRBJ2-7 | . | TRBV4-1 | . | TGCGCCAGCAGCCAAGGGGTGAGGGCCTACGAGCAGTACTTC | CASSQGVRAYEQYF
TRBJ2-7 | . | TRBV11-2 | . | TGTGCCAGCAGTCGAATATACGAGCAGTACTTC | CASSRIYEQYF
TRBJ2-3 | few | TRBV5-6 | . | TGTGCCAGCAGCTTTCTGGCCCCCGATACGCAGTATTTT | CASSFLAPDTQYF
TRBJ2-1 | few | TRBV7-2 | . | TGTGCCAGCAGAAGGGTAGGGGGAAGCTCCTACAATGAGCAGTTCTTC | CASRRVGGSSYNEQFF
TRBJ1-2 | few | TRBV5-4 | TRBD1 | TGTGCCAGCAGCCCCTCGACAGGGCCGATGTCTTATGGCTACACCTTC | CASSPSTGPMSYGYTF
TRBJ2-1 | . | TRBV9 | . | TGTGCCAGCAGCGAGAGGAGTCTACAGGATGAGCAGTTCTTC | CASSERSLQDEQFF
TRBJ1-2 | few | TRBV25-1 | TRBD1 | TGTGCCAGCAGTGAGGCAGGGGGAGGCTACACCTTC | CASSEAGGGYTF
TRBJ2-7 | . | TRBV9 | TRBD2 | TGTGCCAGCAGCTTAACTAGCGGACCCTACGAGCAGTACTTC | CASSLTSGPYEQYF
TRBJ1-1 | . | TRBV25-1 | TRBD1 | TGTGCCAGCAGTGAACCTGACAGGGAAAGCACTGAAGCTTTCTTT | CASSEPDRESTEAFF
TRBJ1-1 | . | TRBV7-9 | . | TGTGCCAGCAGCGTAAACAGTAACACTGAAGCTTTCTTT | CASSVNSNTEAFF
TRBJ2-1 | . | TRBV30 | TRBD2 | TGTGCCTCTGGAGGGTCCCTAGCGGGGGCCGCGGGTGAGCAGTTCTTC | CASGGSLAGAAGEQFF
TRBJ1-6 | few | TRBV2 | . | TGTGCCAGCTCTCGGGGTGTCAATTCACCCCTCCACTTT | CASSRGVNSPLHF
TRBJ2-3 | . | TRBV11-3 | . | TGTGCCAGCAGCTTAAGATCGGCAGACCCGGGGCGCACAGATACGCAGTATTTT | CASSLRSADPGRTDTQYF
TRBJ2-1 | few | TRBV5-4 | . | TGTGCCAGCAGCTTTAAAGGTAACAATGAGCAGTTCTTC | CASSFKGNNEQFF
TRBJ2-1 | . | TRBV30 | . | TGTGCCTGGACCTACAGCTCCTACAATGAGCAGTTCTTC | CAWTYSSYNEQFF
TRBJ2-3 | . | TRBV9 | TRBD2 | TGTGCCAGCAGCCTCCGGACTAGCGGGGGGAGTCTCCCCGGCACAGATACGCAGTATTTT | CASSLRTSGGSLPGTDTQYF
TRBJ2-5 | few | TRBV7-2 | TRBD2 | TGTGCCAGCACTCCCGCCCTAGCGGGAGGGGGGGAGACCCAGTACTTC | CASTPALAGGGETQYF
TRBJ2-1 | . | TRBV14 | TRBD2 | TGTGCCAGCAGCCTCAGTAGCGGGGACGAGCAGTTCTTC | CASSLSSGDEQFF
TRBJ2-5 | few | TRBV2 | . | TGTGCCAGCAGTCCGAACGGCCAAGAGACCCAGTACTTC | CASSPNGQETQYF
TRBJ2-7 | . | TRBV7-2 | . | TGTGCCAGCAGCTCCCGGCAGTCCTACGAGCAGTACTTC | CASSSRQSYEQYF